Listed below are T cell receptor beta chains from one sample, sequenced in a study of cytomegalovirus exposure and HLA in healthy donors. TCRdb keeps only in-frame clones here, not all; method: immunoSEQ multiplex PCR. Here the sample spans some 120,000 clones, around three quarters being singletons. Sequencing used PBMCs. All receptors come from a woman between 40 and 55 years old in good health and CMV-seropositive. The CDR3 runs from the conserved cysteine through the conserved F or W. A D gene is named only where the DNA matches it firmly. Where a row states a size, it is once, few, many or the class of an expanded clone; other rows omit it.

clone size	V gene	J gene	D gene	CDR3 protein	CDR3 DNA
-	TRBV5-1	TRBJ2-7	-	CASSMAGAYEQYF	TGCGCCAGCAGCATGGCAGGGGCCTACGAGCAGTACTTC
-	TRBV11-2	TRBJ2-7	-	CASSTGEPGEQYF	TGTGCCAGCAGCACGGGGGAGCCCGGGGAGCAGTACTTC
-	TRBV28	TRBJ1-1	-	CASTGGIRMNTEAFF	TGTGCCAGCACGGGAGGGATCCGTATGAACACTGAAGCTTTCTTT
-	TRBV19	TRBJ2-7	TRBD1	CASSTDRDEQYF	TGTGCCAGTAGTACGGACAGGGACGAGCAGTACTTC
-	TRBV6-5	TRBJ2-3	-	CASSYPGTDTQYF	TGTGCCAGCAGTTACCCAGGCACAGATACGCAGTATTTT
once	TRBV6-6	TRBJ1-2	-	CASYPDRPPNYGYTF	TGTGCCAGTTACCCCGACAGACCCCCTAACTATGGCTACACCTTC
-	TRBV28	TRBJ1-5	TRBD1	CASSRGTGGSQPQHF	TGTGCCAGCAGTCGGGGGACAGGGGGAAGTCAGCCCCAGCATTTT
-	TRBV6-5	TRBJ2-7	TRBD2	CASSYSGLAEPYEQYF	TGTGCCAGCAGTTACTCGGGTCTAGCGGAACCTTACGAGCAGTACTTC
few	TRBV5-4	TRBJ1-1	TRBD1	CASSLARDRGSEAFF	TGTGCCAGCAGCCTAGCCCGGGACAGGGGGTCTGAAGCTTTCTTT
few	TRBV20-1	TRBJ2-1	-	CSASKRDEQFF	TGCAGTGCTAGCAAGCGAGATGAGCAGTTCTTC
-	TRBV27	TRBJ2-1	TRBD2	CASSLSGTSGYNEQFF	TGTGCCAGCAGTCTATCCGGGACTAGCGGCTACAATGAGCAGTTCTTC
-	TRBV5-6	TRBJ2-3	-	CASSYLTEDTQYF	TGTGCCAGCAGCTACTTAACAGAAGATACGCAGTATTTT
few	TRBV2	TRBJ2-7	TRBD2	CASSELRGRALYEQYF	TGTGCCAGCAGTGAACTCCGAGGGAGGGCCCTCTACGAGCAGTACTTC
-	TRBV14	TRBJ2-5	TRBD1	CASSQDGRGPWETQYF	TGTGCCAGCAGCCAAGACGGCAGGGGGCCTTGGGAGACCCAGTACTTC
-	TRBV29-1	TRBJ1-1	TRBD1	CSAQTGQLNTEAFF	TGCAGCGCCCAAACGGGACAGCTGAACACTGAAGCTTTCTTT
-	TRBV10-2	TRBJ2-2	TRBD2	CASSGGLVGFF	TGCGCCAGCAGTGGCGGACTAGTTGGGTTTTTT
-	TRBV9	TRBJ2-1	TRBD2	CASSANRDYLYNEQFF	TGTGCCAGCAGCGCGAACCGGGACTACCTATACAATGAGCAGTTCTTC
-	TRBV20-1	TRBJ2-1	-	CSAREINEQFF	TGCAGTGCTAGGGAGATTAATGAGCAGTTCTTC
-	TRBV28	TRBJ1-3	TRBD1	CASSPSWAGGNTIYF	TGTGCCAGCAGTCCTTCCTGGGCAGGGGGCAACACCATATATTTT
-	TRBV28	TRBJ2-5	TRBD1	CASSNRGLETQYF	TGTGCCAGCAGCAACAGGGGGCTGGAGACCCAGTACTTC
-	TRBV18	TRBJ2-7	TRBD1	CASSRSPTGVSEQYF	TGTGCCAGCTCTCGATCGCCGACAGGGGTGAGCGAGCAGTACTTC
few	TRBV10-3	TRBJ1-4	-	CAISSTAEKLFF	TGTGCCATCAGTTCGACAGCTGAAAAACTGTTTTTT
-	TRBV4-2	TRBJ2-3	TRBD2	CASSQDIGTSGSDGADTQYF	TGTGCCAGCAGCCAAGATATTGGGACTAGCGGGAGTGATGGGGCAGATACGCAGTATTTT
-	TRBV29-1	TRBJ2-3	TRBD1	CSVEGQGANTQYF	TGCAGCGTTGAAGGGCAGGGGGCAAATACGCAGTATTTT
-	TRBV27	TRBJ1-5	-	CASSLQGIQPQHF	TGTGCCAGCAGCTTACAGGGAATTCAGCCCCAGCATTTT
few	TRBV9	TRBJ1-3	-	CASSAPGRGSGNTIYF	TGTGCCAGCAGCGCCCCAGGGAGGGGCTCTGGAAACACCATATATTTT
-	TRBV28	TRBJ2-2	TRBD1	CASSSGGVEGGELFF	TGTGCCAGCAGTTCAGGGGGCGTAGAGGGCGGGGAGCTGTTTTTT
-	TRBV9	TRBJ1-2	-	CASREGRGGYTF	TGTGCCAGCAGGGAAGGGAGGGGAGGCTACACCTTC
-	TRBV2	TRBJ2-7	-	CASSGGLGYEQYF	TGTGCCAGCAGTGGGGGCCTGGGATACGAGCAGTACTTC
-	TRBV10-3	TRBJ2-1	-	CAIRARDSSYNEQFF	TGTGCCATCAGGGCCCGCGACAGCTCCTACAATGAGCAGTTCTTC
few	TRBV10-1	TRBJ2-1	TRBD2	CASSDHLRGSGRAGEQFF	TGCGCCAGCAGTGACCACCTCCGGGGGAGCGGGAGGGCCGGGGAGCAGTTCTTC
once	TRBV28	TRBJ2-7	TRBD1	CASLNQGALGEQYF	TGTGCCAGCCTAAACCAGGGGGCATTGGGTGAGCAGTACTTC
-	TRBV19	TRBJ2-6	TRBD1	CASSPYQWGTGSSGANVLTF	TGTGCCAGTAGTCCATATCAGTGGGGGACAGGCAGCTCTGGGGCCAACGTCCTGACTTTC
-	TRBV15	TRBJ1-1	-	CATSRDLRQMNTEAFF	TGTGCCACCAGCAGAGATCTCAGGCAGATGAACACTGAAGCTTTCTTT
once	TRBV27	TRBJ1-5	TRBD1	CASSLSGGSSNQPQHF	TGTGCCAGCAGTTTATCAGGGGGCTCTAGCAATCAGCCCCAGCATTTT
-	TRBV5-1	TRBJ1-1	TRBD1	CASSISQGAPTEAFF	TGCGCCAGCAGCATCTCACAGGGGGCGCCTACTGAAGCTTTCTTT
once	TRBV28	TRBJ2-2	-	CAVHENRRGTGELFF	TGTGCCGTACATGAGAACAGGAGGGGCACCGGGGAGCTGTTTTTT
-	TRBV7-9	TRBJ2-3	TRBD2	CASSPALAGGGTDTQYF	TGTGCCAGCAGCCCAGCCCTAGCGGGAGGGGGCACAGATACGCAGTATTTT
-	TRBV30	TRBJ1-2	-	CALGSFGYTF	TGTGCCCTGGGGAGTTTCGGCTACACCTTC
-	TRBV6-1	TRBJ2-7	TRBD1	CASSRNWDREYEQYF	TGTGCCAGCAGCCGTAATTGGGACAGGGAGTACGAGCAGTACTTC
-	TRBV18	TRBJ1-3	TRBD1	CASSPGQGQGNTIYF	TGTGCCAGCTCACCCGGACAGGGACAGGGAAACACCATATATTTT
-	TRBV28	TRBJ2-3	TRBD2	CASSRLASTDTQYF	TGTGCCAGCAGTCGACTAGCTAGCACAGATACGCAGTATTTT
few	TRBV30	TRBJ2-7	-	CAWNAPGVSYEQYF	TGTGCCTGGAATGCCCCGGGGGTCTCCTACGAGCAGTACTTC
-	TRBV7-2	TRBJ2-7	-	CASSLGRASSYEQYF	TGTGCCAGCAGCTTAGGGAGGGCCAGCTCCTACGAGCAGTACTTC
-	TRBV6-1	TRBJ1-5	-	CASSLDRDSNQPQHF	TGTGCCAGCAGCCTGGACAGAGATAGCAATCAGCCCCAGCATTTT
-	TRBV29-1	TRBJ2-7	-	CSVEPQGRPDEQYF	TGCAGCGTTGAACCCCAGGGGCGGCCGGACGAGCAGTACTTC
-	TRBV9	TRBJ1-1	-	CASSVISDTEAFF	TGTGCCAGCAGCGTAATCTCAGACACTGAAGCTTTCTTT
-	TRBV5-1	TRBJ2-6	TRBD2	CASSLLTSASSGANVLTF	TGCGCCAGCAGCTTGTTGACTAGCGCGAGCTCTGGGGCCAACGTCCTGACTTTC
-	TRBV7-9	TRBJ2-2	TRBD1	CASSLGQGRTGELFF	TGTGCCAGCAGCCTAGGACAGGGTCGCACCGGGGAGCTGTTTTTT